The rows below give T cell receptor beta chains drawn from one sample of a study of cytomegalovirus exposure and HLA in healthy donors. Measured with immunoSEQ multiplex PCR; TCRdb has only the in-frame clones, and not every one. The table has 130,000 or so clones, 55% to 80% seen once. Material: PBMCs. The receptor source for this set is a woman aged 40 to 50 in good health and CMV-seronegative. The CDR3 runs from the conserved cysteine through the conserved F or W. D genes are given only for firm matches. Clone size is not always given. Where it is, it says once, few, many or a class for expanded clones.

clone size	J gene	CDR3 length	V gene	D gene	CDR3 protein	CDR3 DNA
few	TRBJ1-2	14	TRBV4-2	NA	CASSQDRTGHGYTF	TGTGCCAGCAGCCAAGATAGAACAGGGCATGGCTACACCTTC
NA	TRBJ1-2	15	TRBV30	TRBD1	CAWSVGQGAQYGYTF	TGTGCCTGGAGTGTAGGACAGGGGGCGCAATATGGCTACACCTTC
NA	TRBJ2-1	15	TRBV11-3	NA	CASSLEQGSYNEQFF	TGTGCCAGCAGCCTCGAACAGGGTTCATACAATGAGCAGTTCTTC
NA	TRBJ2-7	17	TRBV5-1	NA	CASSLGFGRDSSYEQYF	TGCGCCAGCAGCTTGGGGTTTGGACGGGATAGCTCCTACGAGCAGTACTTC
few	TRBJ1-5	15	TRBV11-2	NA	CASSPGVDSNQPQHF	TGTGCCAGCAGCCCGGGGGTGGATAGCAATCAGCCCCAGCATTTT
NA	TRBJ2-7	13	TRBV18	NA	CASSPSGTYEQYF	TGTGCCAGCTCACCGTCCGGGACCTACGAGCAGTACTTC
NA	TRBJ2-7	15	TRBV5-1	TRBD1	CASSPQGVSSYEQYF	TGCGCCAGCAGCCCGCAGGGGGTAAGCTCCTACGAGCAGTACTTC
NA	TRBJ1-5	16	TRBV7-8	TRBD1	CASSPHPGQGDQPQHF	TGTGCCAGCAGCCCGCACCCCGGGCAGGGGGATCAGCCCCAGCATTTT
NA	TRBJ1-1	16	TRBV11-1	NA	CASSVGTGWSNTEAFF	TGTGCCAGCAGCGTGGGTACAGGGTGGTCGAACACTGAAGCTTTCTTT
NA	TRBJ2-3	14	TRBV15	TRBD2	CATSAGGATDTQYF	TGTGCCACCAGCGCGGGGGGGGCAACAGATACGCAGTATTTT
NA	TRBJ2-7	14	TRBV6-6	NA	CASSYGDFSYEQYF	TGTGCCAGCAGTTACGGAGATTTCTCCTACGAGCAGTACTTC
NA	TRBJ2-2	16	TRBV19	NA	CASRFIGQLGTGELFF	TGTGCCAGTAGATTTATTGGGCAGTTGGGCACCGGGGAGCTGTTTTTT
few	TRBJ1-5	14	TRBV19	NA	CASSMGNRNQPQHF	TGTGCCAGTAGTATGGGGAACAGGAACCAGCCCCAGCATTTT
NA	TRBJ2-2	16	TRBV15	NA	CATSTQGHGSSGELFF	TGTGCCACCAGCACCCAGGGACATGGAAGTTCCGGGGAGCTGTTTTTT
few	TRBJ2-7	13	TRBV5-5	NA	CASSLGSSYEQYF	TGTGCCAGCAGCCTCGGGAGTTCCTACGAGCAGTACTTC
few	TRBJ1-1	11	TRBV5-1	NA	CASSGDREAFF	TGCGCCAGCAGCGGCGACAGGGAAGCTTTCTTT
NA	TRBJ2-3	19	TRBV7-3	TRBD1	CASSSVILAGTGGLDTQYF	TGTGCCAGCAGCTCCGTTATTTTGGCCGGGACAGGGGGCTTGGATACGCAGTATTTT
NA	TRBJ1-1	14	TRBV11-2	NA	CASSSDRENTEAFF	TGTGCCAGCAGCTCCGACAGAGAGAACACTGAAGCTTTCTTT
NA	TRBJ2-2	15	TRBV18	NA	CASSPPEGATGELFF	TGTGCCAGCTCACCACCGGAGGGGGCAACCGGGGAGCTGTTTTTT
NA	TRBJ1-3	16	TRBV18	NA	CASSPYLGVSGNTIYF	TGTGCCAGCTCACCATACCTGGGCGTCTCTGGAAACACCATATATTTT
NA	TRBJ2-7	16	TRBV5-1	TRBD1	CASSTRQGKSSYEQYF	TGCGCCAGCAGCACCAGACAGGGCAAGAGCTCCTACGAGCAGTACTTC
once	TRBJ2-7	12	TRBV28	NA	CASSLSSYEQYF	TGTGCCAGCAGTTTAAGTAGCTACGAGCAGTACTTC
few	TRBJ1-1	14	TRBV7-9	NA	CASSSGGRITEAFF	TGTGCCAGCAGCTCGGGGGGGAGGATCACTGAAGCTTTCTTT
NA	TRBJ1-1	13	TRBV28	NA	CASSPGEWTEAFF	TGTGCCAGCAGTCCCGGAGAGTGGACTGAAGCTTTCTTT
few	TRBJ2-5	14	TRBV5-6	NA	CASSRDQAPETQYF	TGTGCCAGCAGCCGGGATCAGGCCCCAGAGACCCAGTACTTC
few	TRBJ2-1	15	TRBV7-9	TRBD2	CASSLVRGTYNEQFF	TGTGCCAGCAGCTTAGTGCGGGGGACCTACAATGAGCAGTTCTTC
NA	TRBJ1-5	13	TRBV27	NA	CASSLLGNQPQHF	TGTGCCAGCAGTTTACTTGGCAATCAGCCCCAGCATTTT
NA	TRBJ1-1	13	TRBV4-1	NA	CASSQVGETEAFF	TGCGCCAGCAGCCAAGTAGGGGAAACTGAAGCTTTCTTT
NA	TRBJ2-2	15	TRBV5-1	NA	CASSPRGGDTGELFF	TGCGCCAGCAGCCCGAGGGGCGGGGACACCGGGGAGCTGTTTTTT
NA	TRBJ2-7	14	TRBV4-2	NA	CASREGQNSYEQYF	TGTGCCAGCAGGGAGGGACAGAACTCCTACGAGCAGTACTTC
NA	TRBJ2-1	13	TRBV6-5	NA	CASGTGSYNEQFF	TGTGCCAGCGGCACAGGCTCCTACAATGAGCAGTTCTTC
NA	TRBJ2-5	14	TRBV5-6	TRBD1	CASSLGQGARNAYF	TGTGCCAGCAGCCTAGGACAGGGGGCGCGTAATGCGTACTTC
NA	TRBJ2-1	13	TRBV6-4	NA	CASSDVGGVRQFF	TGTGCCAGCAGTGATGTAGGCGGGGTGAGGCAGTTCTTC
NA	TRBJ2-3	11	TRBV19	NA	CASSIADTQYF	TGTGCCAGTAGTATAGCGGATACGCAGTATTTT
NA	TRBJ2-1	21	TRBV7-8	NA	CASSLDWRGRNQGPLTNEQFF	TGTGCCAGCAGCTTAGACTGGCGGGGTCGTAATCAAGGCCCGCTTACTAATGAGCAGTTCTTC
NA	TRBJ2-3	15	TRBV30	TRBD2	CAWTVSGGASETQYF	TGTGCCTGGACTGTTAGCGGGGGGGCGTCGGAGACGCAGTATTTT
NA	TRBJ1-2	14	TRBV5-8	NA	CASSHRGLAYGYTF	TGTGCCAGCAGCCATCGGGGACTCGCCTATGGCTACACCTTC
NA	TRBJ2-5	15	TRBV15	NA	CATSRDLSRVETQYF	TGTGCCACCAGCAGAGATCTGAGCAGGGTTGAGACCCAGTACTTC
NA	TRBJ1-1	14	TRBV4-2	TRBD1	CASSQSGTGSEAFF	TGTGCCAGCAGCCAATCCGGGACAGGGTCAGAAGCTTTCTTT
once	TRBJ2-1	14	TRBV7-3	TRBD2	CASSTTSGGNEQFF	TGTGCCAGCAGCACGACTAGCGGGGGCAATGAGCAGTTCTTC
NA	TRBJ2-7	16	TRBV4-1	TRBD1	CASSQFATGGPYEQYF	TGCGCCAGCAGCCAGTTCGCGACAGGGGGGCCCTACGAGCAGTACTTC
NA	TRBJ2-1	16	TRBV7-3	NA	CASSHRLGLAYNEQFF	TGTGCCAGCAGCCACCGGCTAGGATTAGCCTACAATGAGCAGTTCTTC
NA	TRBJ1-6	14	TRBV7-8	NA	CASSFQTGSSPLHF	TGTGCCAGCAGCTTCCAAACAGGGAGCTCACCCCTCCACTTT
few	TRBJ2-3	15	TRBV5-1	TRBD2	CASSFPTSGGDTQYF	TGCGCCAGCAGCTTCCCCACTAGCGGGGGGGATACGCAGTATTTT
once	TRBJ1-5	14	TRBV5-1	TRBD1	CASSPRQGSQPQHF	TGCGCCAGCAGCCCGCGACAGGGAAGCCAGCCCCAGCATTTT
NA	TRBJ2-2	17	TRBV13	NA	CASSLPHSEGGTGELFF	TGTGCCAGCAGCTTACCTCACAGTGAGGGAGGTACCGGGGAGCTGTTTTTT
few	TRBJ2-7	15	TRBV9	NA	CASSPSGGPFDEQYF	TGTGCCAGCAGCCCCTCGGGGGGCCCTTTTGACGAGCAGTACTTC
NA	TRBJ1-5	15	TRBV7-6	NA	CASSLEADRSGPQHF	TGTGCCAGCAGCTTAGAGGCCGACAGGTCCGGGCCCCAGCATTTT
NA	TRBJ1-6	13	TRBV9	TRBD1	CASSVDREVPLHF	TGTGCCAGCAGCGTGGACAGGGAGGTTCCCCTCCACTTT
few	TRBJ2-2	14	TRBV5-6	TRBD1	CASTRDRGAGELFF	TGTGCCAGCACCCGGGACAGGGGTGCCGGGGAGCTGTTTTTT
few	TRBJ2-7	15	TRBV11-2	TRBD2	CASSLVAGDDYEQYF	TGTGCCAGCAGCTTAGTAGCGGGCGACGACTACGAGCAGTACTTC
NA	TRBJ1-2	13	TRBV30	NA	CAWSVQVNYGYTF	TGTGCCTGGAGTGTACAGGTTAACTATGGCTACACCTTC
NA	TRBJ2-1	16	TRBV6-1	NA	CASSEFGSTLGGEQFF	TGTGCCAGCAGTGAATTTGGCAGCACCTTGGGGGGTGAGCAGTTCTTC
once	TRBJ1-4	15	TRBV7-9	TRBD1	CASSVTGVVDEKLFF	TGTGCCAGCAGCGTTACAGGGGTGGTCGATGAAAAACTGTTTTTT
NA	TRBJ1-1	12	TRBV7-2	NA	CASSLSRTEAFF	TGTGCCAGCAGCTTAAGCCGGACTGAAGCTTTCTTT